These 27 T cell receptor beta chains were all obtained from the same sample, sequenced in a study of Ad26.COV2.S vaccination and SARS-CoV-2 variants (dated by TCRdb to the early 2020s). The method behind the library was the immunoSEQ multiplex PCR assay. Drawn from immuneACCESS, this table holds only the in-frame rearrangements with V and J called that TCRdb kept. Clones are partly lost; checked studies trace under half to an unresolved V gene and leave the rest unexplained. Recorded for this sample are approximately 480,000 clones; approximately 90% of them occurred a single time. Around 13% of the sample goes to the ten largest clones. Interpreted using the paper, the treatment or condition label stands for: roughly 19 received Ad26.COV2.S at low or high dose, single or two shots; about 5 received placebo; per-sample allocation not given. For vaccine and placebo recipients, the sequenced repertoires came from samples collected on day 63 after the first injection.

The sequences come from peripheral blood, collected in a trial of Ad26.COV2.S vaccine versus placebo. Every receptor here comes from a person between 18 and 65 years old who received the Ad26.COV2.S COVID-19 vaccine or a placebo.

The gene calls are TRBV27 and TRBJ1-1, with D perhaps TRBD1 (6 bases). The V gene lost 4 bases and the J gene lost 4 bases, with 13 bases spanning the gap. The CDR3 length is 14 residues. Germline loops: CDR1 MNHEY, CDR2 SMNVEV (reference sequence). This chain's CDR3 is CASSWGAGGTEAFF. The CDR3 nucleotides are TGTGCCAGCAGTTGGGGGGCCGGGGGCACTGAAGCTTTCTTT.

On this clone itself: Other DNA variants within this sample encode the same CDR3. The rearrangement joins TRBV6-5 to TRBJ1-1; D might be TRBD1 (5 bases). This CDR3 contains 12 residues. The germline CDR1 and CDR2 sequences are MNHEY and SVGAGI. Trimming removed 6 bases from V and 1 base from J, with 6 bases in between. In nucleotides, the CDR3 is TGTGCCAGCAGGAGGGGGAACACTGAAGCTTTCTTT. It translates to CASRRGNTEAFF.

The chain carries TRBV3-1 (or the pseudogene TRBV3-2) and TRBJ1-1; the D is unclear. This CDR3 comprises 13 residues. Between the trimmed V and J ends, which lost 8 bases and 4 bases, there was a span of 14 bases. Germline CDR1 reads LGHDT; CDR2 reads YNNKEL (reference sequence). CDR3 nucleotide sequence: TGTGCCAGCCAAAAATCAGGTCCCACTGAAGCTTTCTTT. Translated, it gives CASQKSGPTEAFF.

Written as DNA, the CDR3 is TGTGCCAGCGCATTGACCGGACAGGGGCGAGGAAACACCATATATTTT. This sequence encodes CASALTGQGRGNTIYF. The chain has TRBV5-6 and TRBJ1-3, with 9 bases matching TRBD1. CDR3 length: 16 residues. Germline values: CDR1 SGHDT, CDR2 YYEEEE. The V segment lost 7 bases and the J segment 4 bases; nucleotides outside the gene matches: 12.

V usage is TRBV5-1 and J usage is TRBJ1-6, with D possibly matching TRBD1 (6 bases). The V end was cut by 0 bases, the J end by 10 bases, with 14 bases between. Germline CDR1 is SGHRS and CDR2 is YFSETQ. The CDR3 loop spans 15 amino acids. The CDR3: CASSLDRAEISPLHF. As DNA, the CDR3 is TGCGCCAGCAGCTTGGACAGGGCTGAGATCTCACCCCTCCACTTT.

This clone occurred once. The V and J genes are TRBV6-5 and TRBJ2-1; tentatively, D is TRBD2 (6 bases). Germline V gene lookup returns CDR1 MNHEY and CDR2 SVGAGI. CDR3 length: 15 residues. With 0 bases removed from V and 8 bases from J, the gap between germline ends came to 14 bases. CDR3 region: CASSYSLGGADEQFF. CDR3 DNA sequence: TGTGCCAGCAGTTACTCTCTGGGGGGAGCGGATGAGCAGTTCTTC.

V and J are TRBV7-2 and TRBJ2-3, with TRBD2 identical over 9 bases. This CDR3 is built from 18 residues. Losses at the gene ends were 1 base for V and 3 bases for J; bases not matched to a gene: 11. The germline V gene has CDR1 SGHTA and CDR2 FQGNSA. The CDR3 region has the DNA TGTGCCAGCAGCTTAGGGGTGGTCGCGGGAGGGCCGACAGATACGCAGTATTTT. It specifies CASSLGVVAGGPTDTQYF. Drawing the rest from reference TRBV7-2 and TRBJ2-3, the complete variable domain is GAGVSQSPSNKVTEKGKDVELRCDPISGHTALYWYRQSLGQGLEFLIYFQGNSAPDKSGLPSDRFSAERTGGSVSTLTIQRTQQEDSAVYLCASSLGVVAGGPTDTQYFGPGTRLTVL.

This clone has only a few counts. The chain is built from TRBV20-1 and TRBJ2-1; D ambiguous. CDR3 length equals 9 residues. In germline, CDR1 is DFQATT, CDR2 SNEGSKA (reference sequence). The V gene lost 6 bases and the J gene lost 10 bases, with 7 bases spanning the gap. The CDR3 reads CSASVEQFF. In nucleotides, the CDR3 is TGCAGTGCATCCGTAGAGCAGTTCTTC.

This clone was picked up a small number of times. This chain uses TRBV27 with TRBJ1-6; a possible D gene is TRBD1 (5 bases). The CDR3 is made up of 15 amino acids. Trimming shortened V by 1 base and J by 6 bases, and 10 bases separated the two germline ends. Germline V gives CDR1 MNHEY, CDR2 SMNVEV (reference sequence). CDR3 nucleotides: TGTGCCAGCAGTTTATGGGGGGAAAGTAATTCACCCCTCCACTTT. The encoded protein is CASSLWGESNSPLHF.

The J gene is TRBJ1-5, the V gene TRBV7-9, with TRBD1 matching 8 bases. The CDR3 loop spans 18 amino acids. From germline, CDR1 is SEHNR and CDR2 FQNEAQ (reference sequence). V trimming: 3 bases; J trimming: 3 bases; junction bases outside the gene matches: 13. Here the CDR3 reads CASSLGTGFLGPNQPQHF. The DNA for the CDR3 is TGTGCCAGCAGCTTGGGGACAGGTTTTCTGGGCCCCAATCAGCCCCAGCATTTT.

The rearrangement uses TRBV9 and TRBJ2-7; D is uncertain. Germline CDR1 SGDLS, CDR2 YYNGEE. The germline V and J ends were trimmed by 0 bases and 4 bases, with 14 bases remaining between them. This CDR3 has 15 amino acids. The CDR3 nucleotides read TGTGCCAGCAGCGTAGGTAACGTTCCGAGATACGAGCAGTACTTC. It encodes CASSVGNVPRYEQYF. The complete variable domain, with remaining parts taken from reference TRBV9 and TRBJ2-7, reads DSGVTQTPKHLITATGQRVTLRCSPRSGDLSVYWYQQSLDQGLQFLIQYYNGEERAKGNILERFSAQQFPDLHSELNLSSLELGDSALYFCASSVGNVPRYEQYFGPGTRLTVT.

This chain joins TRBV6-2 or TRBV6-3 and TRBJ2-3; D is perhaps TRBD1 or TRBD2 (5 bases each). The CDR3 is made up of 14 amino acids. Germline-derived CDR1 and CDR2 are MNHEY and SVGEGT. V lost 0 bases and J 7 bases, leaving 11 bases between the germline ends. CDR3 sequence (DNA): TGTGCCAGCAGTTACTCGGGGGATTGGAATACGCAGTATTTT. Protein: CASSYSGDWNTQYF.

The V call is TRBV6-2 or TRBV6-3, the J call TRBJ1-4, with D unclear. Germline CDR1 is MNHEY and CDR2 is SVGEGT. Trimming took 6 bases from V and 8 from J, leaving 19 bases between them. This CDR3 region has 15 residues. The CDR3 region has the DNA TGTGCCAGCAGCGAACGATGGCCCGCCGCGGAAAAACTGTTTTTT. It encodes CASSERWPAAEKLFF.

This clone was seen only a few times. The chain links TRBV29-1 to TRBJ1-1; TRBD1 matches at 9 bases. The germline CDR1 and CDR2 sequences are SQVTM and ANQGSEA. The CDR3 loop spans 14 amino acids. V lost 0 bases to trimming and J lost 6 bases; unmatched junction nucleotides: 5. The CDR3 DNA sequence: TGCAGCGTTGAAGACCCACAGGGGGCCGCTGAAGCTTTCTTT. Translating it yields CSVEDPQGAAEAFF.

CDR3 region: CASSGWGTGGSNYGYTF. For the CDR3, the DNA is TGTGCCAGCAGTGGCTGGGGGACAGGGGGCAGTAACTATGGCTACACCTTC. The chain joins TRBV28 to TRBJ1-2; 12 bases align to TRBD1. The V gene's germline CDR1 is MDHEN and CDR2 SYDVKM. This CDR3 is 17 amino acids long. V was clipped by 5 bases and J by 1 base; unmatched bases: 8.

The chain links TRBV4-3 to TRBJ2-1, with a weak D call TRBD2 (5 bases). The V and J ends lost 0 bases and 9 bases respectively, with 18 bases between them. CDR1 LGHNA and CDR2 YSLEER come from the germline V gene. The CDR3 covers 16 residues. As DNA, the CDR3 is TGCGCCAGCAGCCAAGATCAGGTGGGAGCAATGCGTGAGCAGTTCTTC. It specifies CASSQDQVGAMREQFF.

V gene TRBV6-5 combines with J gene TRBJ2-1; D ambiguous. Germline CDR1 and CDR2: MNHEY and SVGAGI. The CDR3 length is 11 residues. Deletions cut 6 bases from V and 13 bases from J, with 13 bases between. CDR3 bases: TGTGCCAGCAGCCAAACGTTGGCCCAGTTCTTC. Translated: CASSQTLAQFF.

The chain carries TRBV7-9 and TRBJ1-4, with a tentative D call TRBD1 (5 bases). The length of the CDR3 is 16 residues. V dropped 5 bases and J dropped 5 bases, with 18 bases sitting between them. Germline CDR1 is SEHNR and CDR2 is FQNEAQ (reference sequence). The CDR3 sequence is CASSRRIRDGNEKLFF. CDR3 DNA sequence: TGTGCCAGCAGCCGACGGATCCGGGACGGAAATGAAAAACTGTTTTTT.

This clone has a handful of counts. This chain connects TRBV5-1 to TRBJ2-7, with D uncertain. The CDR3 loop spans 15 amino acids. The V end was cut by 0 bases, the J end by 8 bases, with 18 bases between. From germline, CDR1 is SGHRS and CDR2 YFSETQ. Written as DNA, the CDR3 is TGCGCCAGCAGCTTGGGGGGTTCCAACTTAGCCCAGCAGTACTTC. Translated: CASSLGGSNLAQQYF.

The CDR3 DNA is TGTGCCAGCAGTGAACGATCAGGGATGGGTCAGCCCCAGCATTTT. The encoded protein is CASSERSGMGQPQHF. The chain is built from TRBV28 and TRBJ1-5; tentatively, D is TRBD1 (5 bases). V gave up 5 bases and J gave up 6 bases, with 17 bases separating them. The CDR3 is made up of 15 amino acids. Looked up from germline, CDR1 is MDHEN and CDR2 is SYDVKM.

J is TRBJ1-2 and V is TRBV28; D is uncertain. The germline V gene encodes CDR1 MDHEN and CDR2 SYDVKM. The CDR3 is made up of 12 amino acids. V lost 8 bases and J 4 bases, leaving 11 bases between the germline ends. The CDR3, as DNA: TGTGCCAGCGAACAGAGTACCTATGGCTACACCTTC. Protein sequence: CASEQSTYGYTF.

The rearrangement uses TRBV6-5 and TRBJ2-3; TRBD1 matches 9 bases. CDR1 and CDR2 (germline): MNHEY, SVGAGI. The CDR3 extends over 16 amino acids. Unmatched junction bases numbered 15, after V lost 4 bases and J lost 10 bases. This CDR3 is CASSSHGQGSMMAQYF. CDR3 DNA: TGTGCCAGCAGTTCTCATGGACAGGGGAGTATGATGGCGCAGTATTTT.

CDR3 sequence reads: CASSLDTPYGYTF. CDR3 DNA sequence: TGTGCCAGCAGTTTGGACACTCCCTATGGCTACACCTTC. The rearrangement joins TRBV28 to TRBJ1-2; maybe TRBD1 (5 bases). The CDR3 is 13 residues long. V was clipped by 3 bases and J by 4 bases, with 9 bases between them. Germline CDR1 and CDR2: MDHEN and SYDVKM.

V is TRBV19 and J is TRBJ1-2; D unclear. This CDR3 has 14 amino acids. V was clipped by 10 bases and J by 0 bases, with 15 bases between them. Germline V CDR1 and CDR2: LNHDA, SQIVND (reference sequence). The CDR3 spells CANGRPCTNYGYTF. CDR3 sequence (DNA): TGTGCCAATGGACGGCCCTGCACTAACTATGGCTACACCTTC.

The CDR3 bases are TGTGCCAGCAGTTACACACGGACCGGCGGGGGCCCTGAAGCTTTCTTT. This sequence encodes CASSYTRTGGGPEAFF. The J gene is TRBJ1-1, the V gene TRBV6-5, with D possibly being TRBD1 (6 bases). V was shortened by 2 bases and J by 6 bases, with 19 bases between the two germline ends. Germline V gene sequence: CDR1 MNHEY, CDR2 SVGAGI. The CDR3 runs to 16 residues.

The chain employs TRBV5-1 and TRBJ2-7, with 7 nucleotides matching TRBD1. Trimming at V came to 4 bases and at J to 4 bases, leaving 8 bases not matched to a gene. Germline CDR1 is SGHRS and CDR2 is YFSETQ. This CDR3 is 14 amino acids long. CDR3 amino acids: CASSPGQASYEQYF. CDR3 in DNA: TGCGCCAGCAGCCCCGGACAGGCATCGTACGAGCAGTACTTC.

The chain couples TRBV7-2 to TRBJ1-2, with a weak D call TRBD1 (6 bases). CDR1 is SGHTA, CDR2 FQGNSA, per germline. The V end lost 0 bases, the J end lost 4 bases, and 9 bases lay between the germline ends. The CDR3 extends over 14 amino acids. The chain's CDR3 is CASSLAGGAYGYTF. CDR3 sequence (DNA): TGTGCCAGCAGCTTAGCGGGGGGCGCCTATGGCTACACCTTC. Filled out from reference TRBV7-2 and TRBJ1-2, the complete variable domain reads GAGVSQSPSNKVTEKGKDVELRCDPISGHTALYWYRQSLGQGLEFLIYFQGNSAPDKSGLPSDRFSAERTGGSVSTLTIQRTQQEDSAVYLCASSLAGGAYGYTFGSGTRLTVV.